The clone carrying this T cell receptor (beta chain) has a handful of counts. The target antigen is unknown. Donors underwent one heparinised blood draw, around 100 mL on average. Based on CD45RO/CCR7/CD25/CD127/CD95/CD27, CD4+ regulatory, stem cell-like memory, naive and central memory cells were sorted. All sorted populations exceeded 95% purity. Since all of the isolated RNA was reverse transcribed, expressed TCRB transcripts were what got sequenced. Repertoires were generated with immunoSEQ multiplex PCR, while TCRdb's copy carries only in-frame clones and drops some. The sample consists of over 300,000 clones, roughly 9% of them appearing once. These data belong to a study of beta chain features in type 1 diabetes. Study-level information: Cell yields, gender and age were comparable in patients and healthy donors.

There are 17 residues in the CDR3. Germline CDR1 and CDR2: SNHLY and FYNNEI. The V end was cut by 4 bases, the J end by 5 bases, with 23 bases between. Findings and limits, study-wide: In every one of the four CD4+ subsets, TCRB CDR3s were moderately but significantly shorter in Type 1 diabetes patients.

The sequence was obtained from a man aged 30 to 45 with type 1 diabetes. The V gene is TRBV2, the J gene TRBJ2-5; weak D call: TRBD1 (6 bases). The material sequenced was central memory CD4+ T cells from blood. The CDR3 region is CASSVQDRQGILETQYF. DNA of the CDR3: TGTGCCAGCAGTGTCCAAGATCGCCAGGGGATTTTGGAGACCCAGTACTTC.